Listed here are 5 T cell receptor beta chains from one sample, sequenced in a study of T cells in Graves' hyperthyroidism and ophthalmopathy (dated by TCRdb to the late 2010s). The method behind the library was multiplex PCR. For sequencing, an Illumina HiSeq 2000 was employed. The TCR beta CDR3 regions were amplified from RNA transcripts. A first-round RT-PCR of the TCR CDR3 used the HTBI primer set with the Qiagen OneStep RT-PCR kit. TCRdb handled the public reads itself, with Q25 trimming in fastp and clone calling in MiXCR, and kept productive beta chains. Rows with one shared CDR3 protein collapse into an entry with the most common genes and DNA. This sample has approximately 700,000 distinct CDR3 sequences in its table, and about 45% of those were observed once. Together, the top ten hold about 7% of the sample. The sequenced sample was peripheral blood or thyroid tissue (not recorded which). The receptors stem from an adult man with Graves' disease, either hyperthyroidism or ophthalmopathy (not recorded which).

Note on this clonotype: A much larger clonotype is one base distant, so this may be a read error. The chain joins TRBV2 to TRBJ1-4; a weak D match, TRBD1 (5 bases). Germline V lookup: CDR1 SNHLY, CDR2 FYNNEI. The CDR3 is made up of 13 amino acids. The CDR3 coding sequence is TGTGCCTGCAGGGACCGGCCCCGTGAAAAACTGTTTTTT. This translates into CACRDRPREKLFF. The full variable domain, rest sourced from reference TRBV2 and TRBJ1-4, is EPEVTQTPSHQVTQMGQEVILRCVPISNHLYFYWYRQILGQKVEFLVSFYNNEISEKSEIFDDQFSVERPDGSNFTLKIRSTKLEDSAMYFCACRDRPREKLFFGSGTQLSVL.

This chain links TRBV20-1 with TRBJ1-5; D remains unclear. The V gene lost 1 base and the J gene lost 3 bases, with 13 bases spanning the gap. Germline-derived CDR1 and CDR2 are DFQATT and SNEGSKA (reference sequence). This CDR3 contains 15 residues. The CDR3 sequence: CSARVGSIPNQPQHF. As DNA, the CDR3 is TGCAGTGCTAGAGTGGGGTCTATTCCCAATCAGCCCCAGCATTTT.

This clonotype appeared a single time. This chain uses TRBV3-1 with TRBJ2-7; unclear D gene. The germline V gene encodes CDR1 LGHDT and CDR2 YNNKEL (reference sequence). V dropped 0 bases and J dropped 2 bases, with 11 bases sitting between them. CDR3 size: 15 residues. CDR3: CASSQDPTGTYEQYF. In DNA form, the CDR3 reads TGTGCCAGCAGCCAAGATCCCACGGGCACCTACGAGCAGTACTTC.

The chain is built from TRBV11-2 and TRBJ1-1; D gene uncertain. The CDR3 is 13 amino acids. Germline CDR1 is SGHAT and CDR2 is FQNNGV. The ends were cut back, 5 bases at V and 4 bases at J, with 11 bases in the middle. CDR3 in amino acids: CASSVLVTTEAFF. CDR3 bases: TGTGCCAGCAGCGTTCTTGTAACCACTGAAGCTTTCTTT. The full variable domain, completed using reference TRBV11-2 and TRBJ1-1, is EAGVAQSPRYKIIEKRQSVAFWCNPISGHATLYWYQQILGQGPKLLIQFQNNGVVDDSQLPKDRFSAERLKGVDSTLKIQPAKLEDSAVYLCASSVLVTTEAFFGQGTRLTVV.

This chain joins TRBV2 and TRBJ2-7; no clear D. The CDR3 spans 15 residues. Germline V CDR1 and CDR2: SNHLY, FYNNEI. V lost 2 bases and J lost 0, with 11 bases in between. The CDR3 DNA is TGTGCCAGCAGTGAAAGCAGAGGCAGCTCCTACGAGCAGTACTTC. Its translation: CASSESRGSSYEQYF.